These 31 T cell receptor beta chains share one sample of origin, sequenced in a study of T cell responses to AZD1222 COVID-19 vaccine. Profiled with immunoSEQ multiplex PCR; TCRdb holds only in-frame clones, not every one. The sample has some 120,000 clones; about 89% are singletons. The sequenced sample was peripheral blood, obtained on day 0 of AZD1222 vaccination. Every receptor here comes from an adult in good health.

V is TRBV27 and J is TRBJ2-7; 9 bases align to TRBD2. Trimming cost V 6 bases and J 5 bases; bases outside gene matches: 8. Germline CDR1 reads MNHEY; CDR2 reads SMNVEV (reference sequence). The CDR3 has 14 residues. CDR3 protein: CASRLAGLFNEQYF. The CDR3 DNA sequence: TGTGCCAGCAGGCTAGCGGGGCTATTCAACGAGCAGTACTTC.

The V gene is TRBV5-4, the J gene TRBJ2-7; TRBD1 matches 8 bases. Trimming at V came to 4 bases and at J to 4 bases, leaving 7 bases not matched to a gene. CDR1 and CDR2 (germline): SGHNT, YYREEE (reference sequence). The CDR3 has 14 residues. The CDR3 DNA sequence: TGTGCCAGCAGCGTCTGGACAGGGACTTACGAGCAGTACTTC. Amino acid sequence: CASSVWTGTYEQYF.

In this sample, this clone turned up once. The V and J genes are TRBV9 and TRBJ1-2, with TRBD1 as a possible D gene (5 bases). The ends were cut back, 4 bases at V and 4 bases at J, with 11 bases in the middle. In germline, CDR1 is SGDLS, CDR2 YYNGEE. This CDR3 has 13 amino acids. In DNA, the CDR3 is TGTGCCAGCAGCCTGGGACCGATCTATGGCTACACCTTC. Protein product: CASSLGPIYGYTF.

The V call is TRBV3-1 (or the pseudogene TRBV3-2), the J call TRBJ2-7; the D gene is possibly TRBD1 (6 bases). Trimming shortened V by 6 bases and J by 2 bases, and 14 bases separated the two germline ends. This CDR3 is built from 14 residues. Germline CDR1 LGHDT, CDR2 YNNKEL (reference sequence). CDR3 loop: CASRKRTETYEQYF. The CDR3 bases are TGTGCCAGCAGGAAGAGGACAGAAACCTACGAGCAGTACTTC.

This clone turned up a few times. V gene TRBV19 combines with J gene TRBJ2-7; 9 positions match TRBD1. V lost 7 bases to trimming and J lost 3 bases; unmatched junction nucleotides: 1. This CDR3 has 12 residues. CDR1 and CDR2 from the germline V gene are LNHDA and SQIVND (reference sequence). The CDR3 loop is CASTDRGYEQYF. The CDR3 DNA reads TGTGCCAGTACGGACAGGGGCTACGAGCAGTACTTC. The full variable domain, completed using reference TRBV19 and TRBJ2-7, is DGGITQSPKYLFRKEGQNVTLSCEQNLNHDAMYWYRQDPGQGLRLIYYSQIVNDFQKGDIAEGYSVSREKKESFPLTVTSAQKNPTAFYLCASTDRGYEQYFGPGTRLTVT.

The V call is TRBV19, the J call TRBJ2-7; no definite D call. The length of the CDR3 is 11 residues. The germline V gene encodes CDR1 LNHDA and CDR2 SQIVND (reference sequence). V lost 10 bases, J lost 3 bases, and 10 bases lay in between. CDR3 region: CATGTNYEQYF. The DNA for the CDR3 is TGTGCCACCGGAACTAACTACGAGCAGTACTTC. Full variable domain (remainder filled in from reference TRBV19 and TRBJ2-7): DGGITQSPKYLFRKEGQNVTLSCEQNLNHDAMYWYRQDPGQGLRLIYYSQIVNDFQKGDIAEGYSVSREKKESFPLTVTSAQKNPTAFYLCATGTNYEQYFGPGTRLTVT.

The chain recombines TRBV5-6 with TRBJ1-1, with D hard to call. Germline CDR1 and CDR2: SGHDT and YYEEEE. The CDR3 length is 15 residues. V lost 0 bases and J 8 bases, leaving 17 bases between the germline ends. This CDR3 reads CASSLGGLAVLEAFF. The CDR3 DNA reads as TGTGCCAGCAGCTTGGGAGGTCTGGCTGTTCTCGAAGCTTTCTTT. The variable domain in full, with the rest retrieved from reference TRBV5-6 and TRBJ1-1, is DAGVTQSPTHLIKTRGQQVTLRCSPKSGHDTVSWYQQALGQGPQFIFQYYEEEERQRGNFPDRFSGHQFPNYSSELNVNALLLGDSALYLCASSLGGLAVLEAFFGQGTRLTVV.

This sequence joins TRBV11-1 and TRBJ2-1, with D hard to call. Per germline, CDR1 SGHAT and CDR2 FQDESV (reference sequence). The V end lost 1 base, the J end lost 7 bases, and 11 bases lay between the germline ends. The length of the CDR3 is 14 residues. The CDR3 sequence is CASSLVGDTNEQFF. The CDR3 DNA reads TGTGCCAGCAGCTTAGTTGGAGATACAAATGAGCAGTTCTTC.

This chain joins TRBV30 and TRBJ2-7; perhaps TRBD2 as D (6 bases). The CDR3 is 15 amino acids. Germline V lookup: CDR1 GTSNPN, CDR2 SVGIG (reference sequence). Deletions cut 3 bases from V and 4 bases from J, with 19 bases between. CDR3 sequence (DNA): TGTGCCTGGAGAAACGAAGGAGGGTGGCAATACGAGCAGTACTTC. Its translation is CAWRNEGGWQYEQYF.

This chain joins TRBV19 and TRBJ2-2, with D hard to call. Germline assignment: CDR1 LNHDA and CDR2 SQIVND (reference sequence). V was shortened by 3 bases and J by 10 bases, with 15 bases between the two germline ends. The CDR3 has 14 residues. DNA for the CDR3: TGTGCCAGTAGTATCCCCTCCGAGCTTGCGGAGCTGTTTTTT. This translates into CASSIPSELAELFF.

The CDR3 bases are TGTGCCAGCAGCCAAGAAGGGGGGGGACAGGGGAGTGCAGATACGCAGTATTTT. Amino acids: CASSQEGGGQGSADTQYF. V is TRBV3-1 (or the pseudogene TRBV3-2) and J is TRBJ2-3; 10 bases are a match to TRBD1. Trimming cost V 0 bases and J 4 bases; bases outside gene matches: 10. The CDR3 covers 18 residues. The germline CDR1 and CDR2 sequences are LGHDT and YNNKEL (reference sequence).

This clone was seen more than once but under ten times. This chain links TRBV5-1 with TRBJ1-2; no firm D call. This CDR3 spans 13 amino acids. Germline V gives CDR1 SGHRS, CDR2 YFSETQ. V was shortened by 4 bases and J by 4 bases, with 11 bases between the two germline ends. In DNA, the CDR3 is TGCGCCAGCAGCCCCACAACTTTCTATGGCTACACCTTC. Protein product: CASSPTTFYGYTF.

The chain employs TRBV12-3 or TRBV12-4 and TRBJ2-4, with D hard to call. The CDR3 contains 11 residues. V lost 5 bases and J lost 6, with 5 bases in between. The CDR3 DNA is TGTGCCAGCAGTCCTTCAAACATTCAGTACTTC. It specifies CASSPSNIQYF.

V usage is TRBV19 and J usage is TRBJ2-7, with 11 nucleotides matching TRBD2. J was trimmed by 4 bases and V by 5 bases; bases with no gene match: 7. CDR3 length: 15 amino acids. Germline V gene lookup returns CDR1 LNHDA and CDR2 SQIVND (reference sequence). The CDR3 DNA reads as TGTGCCAGTAGTTTCCACACTAGCGGGGGATACGAGCAGTACTTC. It translates to CASSFHTSGGYEQYF.

The chain links TRBV5-1 to TRBJ1-3; D might be TRBD1 (5 bases). Germline-derived CDR1 and CDR2 are SGHRS and YFSETQ. This CDR3 has 16 amino acids. V lost 0 bases and J 2 bases, leaving 12 bases between the germline ends. Written as DNA, the CDR3 is TGCGCCAGCAGCTTGGTAGGCAGGGTGGCTGGAAACACCATATATTTT. Residues: CASSLVGRVAGNTIYF.

The gene calls are TRBV5-1 and TRBJ1-2; possible D gene TRBD1, 5 bases. Trimming pared 4 bases from V and 8 bases from J, leaving 9 bases between. Germline V gene lookup returns CDR1 SGHRS and CDR2 YFSETQ. CDR3 length: 11 amino acids. The CDR3 nucleotides read TGCGCCAGCAGCGAGGGGTACGGCTACACCTTC. This sequence encodes CASSEGYGYTF. The full variable domain, with the rest looked up from reference TRBV5-1 and TRBJ1-2, is KAGVTQTPRYLIKTRGQQVTLSCSPISGHRSVSWYQQTPGQGLQFLFEYFSETQRNKGNFPGRFSGRQFSNSRSEMNVSTLELGDSALYLCASSEGYGYTFGSGTRLTVV.

The J gene is TRBJ2-3, the V gene TRBV15; D is perhaps TRBD2 (5 bases). The ends were cut back, 0 bases at V and 5 bases at J, with 6 bases in the middle. The CDR3 has 13 residues. CDR1 and CDR2 (germline): LNHNV, YYDKDF (reference sequence). The CDR3 protein is CATSRDRGDTQYF. CDR3 in DNA: TGTGCCACCAGCAGAGATCGGGGAGATACGCAGTATTTT.

The J gene is TRBJ2-2, the V gene TRBV11-3; D is undetermined. Germline CDR1 reads SGHNT; CDR2 reads YENEEA. The CDR3 has 15 amino acids. V lost 2 bases and J lost 4, with 11 bases in between. CDR3 in DNA: TGTGCCAGCAGCTTAAGATCCGGTTCCACCGGGGAGCTGTTTTTT. Protein product: CASSLRSGSTGELFF.

The rearrangement uses TRBV5-4 and TRBJ1-1, with D unresolved. Germline-derived CDR1 and CDR2 are SGHNT and YYREEE (reference sequence). This CDR3 has 13 residues. V shed 1 base and J shed 3 bases, with 7 bases lying between them. The CDR3 protein is CASSLSFYTEAFF. CDR3 DNA: TGTGCCAGCAGCTTGTCGTTCTACACTGAAGCTTTCTTT.

CDR3 in DNA: TGTGCCATCAGTGAGTCCTCAGGGTACTATGGCTACACCTTC. Translation: CAISESSGYYGYTF. The chain combines TRBV10-3 with TRBJ1-2; perhaps TRBD1 as D (5 bases). From germline, CDR1 is ENHRY and CDR2 SYGVKD. V shed 0 bases and J shed 3 bases, with 8 bases lying between them. This CDR3 contains 14 residues.

The chain combines TRBV9 with TRBJ2-7, with 7 nucleotides matching TRBD1. CDR1 is SGDLS, CDR2 YYNGEE, per germline. The ends lost 5 bases at V and 0 bases at J; junction bases unmatched: 2. The CDR3 is 13 amino acids. The CDR3, as DNA: TGTGCCAGCAGTAGACAGGGCTCCTACGAGCAGTACTTC. Translated, it gives CASSRQGSYEQYF.

This clone showed up just once. The rearrangement links TRBV2 to TRBJ1-3; D is unclear. V dropped 7 bases and J dropped 0 bases, with 13 bases sitting between them. CDR3 length: 15 amino acids. The germline V gene encodes CDR1 SNHLY and CDR2 FYNNEI. DNA for the CDR3: TGTGCCAGCACCGCAGGTTTACTCTCTGGAAACACCATATATTTT. Protein sequence: CASTAGLLSGNTIYF.

The chain recombines TRBV27 with TRBJ1-6; 9 bases are a match to TRBD1. CDR1 and CDR2 (germline): MNHEY, SMNVEV (reference sequence). This CDR3 has 17 amino acids. V lost 5 bases, J lost 8 bases, and 13 bases stayed unmatched. CDR3 amino acids: CASSRTIPRDRDSPLHF. DNA for the CDR3: TGTGCCAGCAGTCGTACTATTCCCCGGGACAGGGATTCACCCCTCCACTTT.

V gene TRBV9 combines with J gene TRBJ2-1, with a tentative D call TRBD2 (7 bases). V was shortened by 4 bases and J by 1 base, with 15 bases between the two germline ends. The CDR3 runs 16 residues. In germline, CDR1 is SGDLS, CDR2 YYNGEE. Written as DNA, the CDR3 is TGTGCCAGCAGCCCCCGGGGGCGGGAGTCCTACAATGAGCAGTTCTTC. It translates to CASSPRGRESYNEQFF. Together with reference TRBV9 and TRBJ2-1, the CDR3 gives the full variable domain: DSGVTQTPKHLITATGQRVTLRCSPRSGDLSVYWYQQSLDQGLQFLIQYYNGEERAKGNILERFSAQQFPDLHSELNLSSLELGDSALYFCASSPRGRESYNEQFFGPGTRLTVL.

This chain joins TRBV7-9 and TRBJ1-2; 7 bases map to TRBD1. Germline V lookup: CDR1 SEHNR, CDR2 FQNEAQ (reference sequence). This CDR3 region has 17 residues. The ends lost 3 bases at V and 5 bases at J; junction bases unmatched: 15. This chain's CDR3 is CASSFRTGSIERYGYTF. The CDR3 DNA sequence: TGTGCCAGCAGCTTCCGGACAGGCTCAATAGAAAGGTATGGCTACACCTTC.

The chain joins TRBV7-9 to TRBJ2-7; TRBD2 agrees at 9 bases. Germline V lookup: CDR1 SEHNR, CDR2 FQNEAQ (reference sequence). The CDR3 contains 16 residues. J was trimmed by 3 bases and V by 1 base; bases with no gene match: 7. As DNA, the CDR3 is TGTGCCAGCAGCTTAGGGCTAGCGGGGATGTACTACGAGCAGTACTTC. Its translation is CASSLGLAGMYYEQYF.

The chain couples TRBV9 to TRBJ2-6, with D tentatively TRBD1 (5 bases). Germline-derived CDR1 and CDR2 are SGDLS and YYNGEE. With 0 bases removed from V and 0 bases from J, the gap between germline ends came to 16 bases. This CDR3 spans 19 amino acids. CDR3 bases: TGTGCCAGCAGCGTAGGGACATCTACCCGTTACTCTGGGGCCAACGTCCTGACTTTC. Amino acids: CASSVGTSTRYSGANVLTF.

V usage is TRBV29-1 and J usage is TRBJ2-7, with 10 bases that match TRBD1. The CDR3 sequence is 12 residues long. Unmatched junction bases numbered 4, after V lost 6 bases and J lost 5 bases. The V gene's germline CDR1 is SQVTM and CDR2 ANQGSEA. This CDR3 is CSVPGTGDEQYF. The DNA for the CDR3 is TGCAGCGTCCCCGGGACAGGGGACGAGCAGTACTTC.

V gene TRBV5-1 combines with J gene TRBJ1-1, with TRBD1 identical over 9 bases. Germline V gene lookup returns CDR1 SGHRS and CDR2 YFSETQ. The CDR3 is 14 residues long. V shed 4 bases and J 3 bases; nucleotides not matched to a gene: 4. The CDR3 DNA follows: TGCGCCAGCAGCGAGGGACAGGGATACACTGAAGCTTTCTTT. Translating gives CASSEGQGYTEAFF.

The J gene is TRBJ2-3, the V gene TRBV12-5; the D is unclear. The germline V and J ends were trimmed by 0 bases and 5 bases, with 9 bases remaining between them. The CDR3 length is 14 residues. The germline V gene encodes CDR1 LGHNT and CDR2 FRNRAP. The DNA for the CDR3 is TGTGCTAGTGGTTTGGTATACAAGAGAGATACGCAGTATTTT. Translated, it gives CASGLVYKRDTQYF.

The rearrangement uses TRBV2 and TRBJ1-3; maybe TRBD1 (6 bases). The CDR3 extends over 13 amino acids. The V gene lost 6 bases and the J gene lost 4 bases, with 10 bases spanning the gap. CDR1 is SNHLY, CDR2 FYNNEI, per germline. The CDR3 spells CASRGTPGNTIYF. CDR3 bases: TGTGCCAGCAGGGGGACACCCGGAAACACCATATATTTT.